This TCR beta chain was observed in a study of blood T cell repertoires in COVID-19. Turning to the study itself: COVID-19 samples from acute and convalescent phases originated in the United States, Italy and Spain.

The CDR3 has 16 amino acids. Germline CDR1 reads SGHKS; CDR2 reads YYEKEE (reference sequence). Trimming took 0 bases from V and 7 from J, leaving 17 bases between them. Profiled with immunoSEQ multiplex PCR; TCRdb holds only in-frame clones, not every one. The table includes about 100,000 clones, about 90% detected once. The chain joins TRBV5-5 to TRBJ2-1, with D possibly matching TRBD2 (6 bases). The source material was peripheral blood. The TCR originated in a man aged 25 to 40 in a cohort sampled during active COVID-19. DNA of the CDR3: TGTGCCAGCAGCTTGGCCGGGACTGGGAGTCGGAATGAGCAGTTCTTC. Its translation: CASSLAGTGSRNEQFF.